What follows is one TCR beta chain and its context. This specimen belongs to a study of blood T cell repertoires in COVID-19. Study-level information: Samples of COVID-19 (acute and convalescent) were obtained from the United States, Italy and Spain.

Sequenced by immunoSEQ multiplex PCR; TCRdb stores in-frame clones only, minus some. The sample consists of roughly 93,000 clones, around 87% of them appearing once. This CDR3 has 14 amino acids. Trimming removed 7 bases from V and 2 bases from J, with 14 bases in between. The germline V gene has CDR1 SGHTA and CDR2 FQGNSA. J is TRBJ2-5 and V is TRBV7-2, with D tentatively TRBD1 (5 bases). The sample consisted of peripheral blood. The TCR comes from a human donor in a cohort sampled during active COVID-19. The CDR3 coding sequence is TGTGCCAGCAAAGGACAAGCCAGGCAAGAGACCCAGTACTTC. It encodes CASKGQARQETQYF. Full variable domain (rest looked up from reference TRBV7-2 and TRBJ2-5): GAGVSQSPSNKVTEKGKDVELRCDPISGHTALYWYRQSLGQGLEFLIYFQGNSAPDKSGLPSDRFSAERTGGSVSTLTIQRTQQEDSAVYLCASKGQARQETQYFGPGTRLLVL.